Shown below are 3 T cell receptor beta chains from a single sample sequenced in a study of cytomegalovirus exposure and HLA in healthy donors. Primers included in the PCR were 60 Vbeta and 13 Jbeta primers. Sequencing was performed with immunoSEQ multiplex PCR; in TCRdb, only in-frame clones are kept and a portion is missing. The sample holds under 200,000 clones; 70% to 85% are singletons and the top ten take approximately 2.3%. Material for sequencing was PBMCs. These receptors all come from a man in his forties or fifties in good health and CMV-seronegative.

This clone was counted only a few times. Other DNA sequences in this specimen translate into the identical CDR3. This rearrangement joins TRBV29-1 to TRBJ2-1; a weak D match, TRBD1 (5 bases). The CDR3 sequence is 11 residues long. Trimming left V 3 bases short and J 6 bases short, with 6 bases between. The germline V gene encodes CDR1 SQVTM and CDR2 ANQGSEA. DNA of the CDR3: TGCAGCGTTGACAGGGTCAATGAGCAGTTCTTC. Protein sequence: CSVDRVNEQFF.

The V and J genes are TRBV7-9 and TRBJ2-7, with 7 bases aligning to TRBD1. V was pared by 1 base and J by 2 bases, with 2 bases of the junction left unmatched. Germline V gives CDR1 SEHNR, CDR2 FQNEAQ (reference sequence). The CDR3 is 14 amino acids. CDR3 DNA sequence: TGTGCCAGCAGCTTAGATCAGGGGGCCTACGAGCAGTACTTC. This translates into CASSLDQGAYEQYF.

This clone was observed a few times. The gene calls are TRBV28 and TRBJ2-1; TRBD1 aligns across 12 bases. The CDR3 runs to 17 residues. Trimming took 5 bases from V and 4 from J; bases not matched to a gene: 9. Germline V gene lookup returns CDR1 MDHEN and CDR2 SYDVKM. The CDR3 nucleotides are TGTGCCAGCAGTCTCAGGGACAGGGGGCTTTCGTACAATGAGCAGTTCTTC. Protein product: CASSLRDRGLSYNEQFF.